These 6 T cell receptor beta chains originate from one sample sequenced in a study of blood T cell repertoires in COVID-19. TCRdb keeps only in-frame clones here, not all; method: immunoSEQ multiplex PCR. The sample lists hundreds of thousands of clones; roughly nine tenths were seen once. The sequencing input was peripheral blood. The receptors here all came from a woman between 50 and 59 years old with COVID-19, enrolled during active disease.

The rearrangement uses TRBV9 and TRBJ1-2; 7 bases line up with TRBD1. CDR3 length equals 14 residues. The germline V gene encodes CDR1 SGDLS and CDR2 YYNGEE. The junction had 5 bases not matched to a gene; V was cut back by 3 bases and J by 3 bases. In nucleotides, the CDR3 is TGTGCCAGCAGCGCTAGACAGGGTCACTATGGCTACACCTTC. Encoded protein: CASSARQGHYGYTF. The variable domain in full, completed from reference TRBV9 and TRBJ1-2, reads DSGVTQTPKHLITATGQRVTLRCSPRSGDLSVYWYQQSLDQGLQFLIQYYNGEERAKGNILERFSAQQFPDLHSELNLSSLELGDSALYFCASSARQGHYGYTFGSGTRLTVV.

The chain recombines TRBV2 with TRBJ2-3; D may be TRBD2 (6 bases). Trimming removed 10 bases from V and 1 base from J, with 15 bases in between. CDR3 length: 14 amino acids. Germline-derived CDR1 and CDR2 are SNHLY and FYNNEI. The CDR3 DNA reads TGTGCCACTGGCGTCGGAGGGGGCACAGATACGCAGTATTTT. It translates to CATGVGGGTDTQYF.

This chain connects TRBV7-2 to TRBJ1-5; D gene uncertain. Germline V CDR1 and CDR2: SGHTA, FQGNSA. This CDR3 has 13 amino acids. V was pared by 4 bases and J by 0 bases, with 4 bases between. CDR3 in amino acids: CASSSSSNQPQHF. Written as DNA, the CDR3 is TGTGCCAGCAGCTCCAGTAGCAATCAGCCCCAGCATTTT.

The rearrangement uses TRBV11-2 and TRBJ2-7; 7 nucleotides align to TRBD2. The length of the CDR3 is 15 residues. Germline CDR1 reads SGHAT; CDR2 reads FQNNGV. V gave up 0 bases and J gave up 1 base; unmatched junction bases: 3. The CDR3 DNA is TGTGCCAGCAGCTTAGAGTGGGGGGGTTCCTACGAGCAGTACTTC. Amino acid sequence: CASSLEWGGSYEQYF.

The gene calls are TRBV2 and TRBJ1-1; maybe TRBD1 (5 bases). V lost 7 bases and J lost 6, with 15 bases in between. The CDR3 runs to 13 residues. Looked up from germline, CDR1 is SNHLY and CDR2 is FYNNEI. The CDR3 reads CASTQARVPEAFF. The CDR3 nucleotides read TGTGCCAGCACCCAAGCCAGGGTCCCTGAAGCTTTCTTT.

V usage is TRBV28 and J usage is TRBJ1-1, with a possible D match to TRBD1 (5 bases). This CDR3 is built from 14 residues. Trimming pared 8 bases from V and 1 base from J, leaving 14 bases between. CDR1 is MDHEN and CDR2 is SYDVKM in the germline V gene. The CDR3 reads CASVQVRANTEAFF. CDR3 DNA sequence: TGTGCCAGCGTACAGGTCCGAGCGAACACTGAAGCTTTCTTT.